This T cell receptor beta chain came from a study of T-cell memory formation after mild COVID-19. From the 5' RACE reads, TCRdb called clonotypes with MiXCR, one entry per CDR3 protein. The sample consists of approximately 300,000 distinct CDR3 sequences, 8% to 9% of them appearing once. The CDR3 is 15 amino acids. V lost 5 bases to trimming and J lost 1 base, with 13 bases between them. This receptor was obtained from a man younger than 30 who had mild COVID-19 (a few samples of this study predate the infection). Cell type and time point are not known. Input material: PBMCs or a T cell subset sorted from them (not recorded which). The chain combines TRBV12-3 or TRBV12-4 with TRBJ2-3, with no clear D. CDR3 in DNA: TGTGCCAGCAGTCCTGAAGGTGTCGGCACAGATACGCAGTATTTT. Residues: CASSPEGVGTDTQYF.